The clone carrying this T cell receptor (beta chain) was counted a few times. Its cognate antigen is unknown. In the same sample, other DNA sequences code for this CDR3. The data were produced by immunoSEQ multiplex PCR, yet TCRdb's version contains in-frame clones alone and is incomplete. The sample lists 1,100,000 or so clones; approximately 80% were seen once. This record belongs to a study of shared clonotypes between healthy human individuals. Whole-study results and caveats: The sharing of roughly 5% of naive CD4 clonotypes was seen across a handful of donors.

From germline, CDR1 is KGHSH and CDR2 LQKENI. The CDR3 runs 13 residues. V was trimmed by 3 bases and J by 2 bases, leaving 7 bases between them. Material for sequencing was memory CD4+ T cells from PBMCs. The subset is: CD45RA-negative fraction. The chain joins TRBV18 to TRBJ1-1; D might be TRBD1 (5 bases). This receptor was obtained from a man aged 18 to 35 in good health. Some clones in this sample may be carry-over from other donors' samples. CDR3 in DNA: TGTGCCAGCTCACCCGACAGCAACACTGAAGCTTTCTTT. Its translation: CASSPDSNTEAFF. Full variable domain (remainder filled in from reference TRBV18 and TRBJ1-1): NAGVMQNPRHLVRRRGQEARLRCSPMKGHSHVYWYRQLPEEGLKFMVYLQKENIIDESGMPKERFSAEFPKEGPSILRIQQVVRGDSAAYFCASSPDSNTEAFFGQGTRLTVV.